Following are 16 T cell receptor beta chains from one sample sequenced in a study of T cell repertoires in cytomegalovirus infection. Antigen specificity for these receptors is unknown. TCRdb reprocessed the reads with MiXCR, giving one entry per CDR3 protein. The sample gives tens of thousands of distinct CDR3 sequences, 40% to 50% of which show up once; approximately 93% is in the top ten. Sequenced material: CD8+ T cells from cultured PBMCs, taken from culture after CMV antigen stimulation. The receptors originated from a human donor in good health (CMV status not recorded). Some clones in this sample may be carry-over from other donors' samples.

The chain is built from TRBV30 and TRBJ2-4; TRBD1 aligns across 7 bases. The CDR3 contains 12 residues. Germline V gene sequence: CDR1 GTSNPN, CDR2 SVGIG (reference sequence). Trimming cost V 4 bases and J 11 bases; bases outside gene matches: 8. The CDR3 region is CAWTGTDNFQYF. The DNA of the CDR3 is TGTGCCTGGACCGGGACAGACAACTTTCAGTACTTC.

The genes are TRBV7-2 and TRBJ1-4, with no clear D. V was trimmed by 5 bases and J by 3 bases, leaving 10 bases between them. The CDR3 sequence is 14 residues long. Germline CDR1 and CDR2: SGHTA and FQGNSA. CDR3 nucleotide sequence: TGTGCCAGCAGCGCAGTTCTGGCTAATGAAAAACTGTTTTTT. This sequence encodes CASSAVLANEKLFF.

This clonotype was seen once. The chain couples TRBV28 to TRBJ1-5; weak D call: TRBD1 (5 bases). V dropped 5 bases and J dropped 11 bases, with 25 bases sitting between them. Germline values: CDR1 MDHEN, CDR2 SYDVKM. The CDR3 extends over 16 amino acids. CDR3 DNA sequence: TGTGCCAGCAGTCGCTGGGACGGAAAAAGGGGTCCCGCCCAGCATTTT. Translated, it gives CASSRWDGKRGPAQHF.

The CDR3 DNA reads as TGCGCCAGCAGCCAAGGTCCCCTCTCGCCCGAGGGGCAGTATTTT. Amino acid sequence: CASSQGPLSPEGQYF. The V and J genes are TRBV4-1 and TRBJ2-3, with D tentatively TRBD2 (5 bases). Trimming pared 1 base from V and 11 bases from J, leaving 19 bases between. The CDR3 totals 15 residues. Germline CDR1 is MGHRA and CDR2 is YSYEKL.

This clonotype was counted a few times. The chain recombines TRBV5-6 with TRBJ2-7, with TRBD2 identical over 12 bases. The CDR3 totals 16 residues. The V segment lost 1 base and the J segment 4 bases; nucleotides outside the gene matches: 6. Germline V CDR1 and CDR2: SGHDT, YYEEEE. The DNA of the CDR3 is TGTGCCAGCAGCTTGATGAACGGACTAGCGGGATACGAGCAGTACTTC. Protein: CASSLMNGLAGYEQYF.

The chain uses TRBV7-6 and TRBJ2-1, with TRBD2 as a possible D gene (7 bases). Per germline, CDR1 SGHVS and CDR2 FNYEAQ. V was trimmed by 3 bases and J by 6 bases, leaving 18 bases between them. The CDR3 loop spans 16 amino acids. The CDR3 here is CASSLGGGSGGNEQFF. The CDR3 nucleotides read TGTGCCAGCAGCTTGGGGGGCGGGAGTGGAGGCAATGAGCAGTTCTTC.

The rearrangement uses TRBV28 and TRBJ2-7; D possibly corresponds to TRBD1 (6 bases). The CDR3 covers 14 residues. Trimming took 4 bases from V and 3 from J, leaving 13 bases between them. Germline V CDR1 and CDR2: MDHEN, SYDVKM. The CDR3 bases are TGTGCCAGCAGTTCCCGGGACAAGATCTACGAGCAGTACTTC. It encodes CASSSRDKIYEQYF. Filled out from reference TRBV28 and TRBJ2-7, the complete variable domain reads DVKVTQSSRYLVKRTGEKVFLECVQDMDHENMFWYRQDPGLGLRLIYFSYDVKMKEKGDIPEGYSVSREKKERFSLILESASTNQTSMYLCASSSRDKIYEQYFGPGTRLTVT.

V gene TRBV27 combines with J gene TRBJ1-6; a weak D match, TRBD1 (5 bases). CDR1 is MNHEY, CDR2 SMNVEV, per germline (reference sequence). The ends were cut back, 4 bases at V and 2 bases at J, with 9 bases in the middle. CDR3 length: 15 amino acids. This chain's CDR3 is CASSSQGAYNSPLHF. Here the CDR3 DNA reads TGTGCCAGCAGTTCCCAGGGAGCCTATAATTCACCCCTCCACTTT.

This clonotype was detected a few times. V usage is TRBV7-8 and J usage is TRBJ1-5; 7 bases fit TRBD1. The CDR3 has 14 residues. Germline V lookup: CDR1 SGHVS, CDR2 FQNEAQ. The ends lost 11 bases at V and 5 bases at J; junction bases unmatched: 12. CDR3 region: CAVSGGAADQPQHF. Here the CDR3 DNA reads TGTGCCGTCTCAGGGGGGGCGGCCGATCAGCCCCAGCATTTT.

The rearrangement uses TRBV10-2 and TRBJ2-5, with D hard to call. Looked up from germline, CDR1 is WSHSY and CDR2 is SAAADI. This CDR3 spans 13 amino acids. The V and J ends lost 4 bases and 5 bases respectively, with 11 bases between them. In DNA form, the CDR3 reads TGCGCCAGCAGTGCGGACCCGGCGGAGACCCAGTACTTC. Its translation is CASSADPAETQYF.

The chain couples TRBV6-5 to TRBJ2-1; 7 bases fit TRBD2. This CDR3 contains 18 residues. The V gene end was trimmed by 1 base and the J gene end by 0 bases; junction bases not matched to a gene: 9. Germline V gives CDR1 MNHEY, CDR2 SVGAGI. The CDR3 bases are TGTGCCAGCAGTTACTGGACGCCCGGGAGGACCTCCTACAATGAGCAGTTCTTC. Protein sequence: CASSYWTPGRTSYNEQFF.

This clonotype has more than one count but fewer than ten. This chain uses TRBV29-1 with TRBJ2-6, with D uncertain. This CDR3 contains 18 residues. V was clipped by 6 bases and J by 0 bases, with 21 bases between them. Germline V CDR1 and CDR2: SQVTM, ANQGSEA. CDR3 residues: CSVDHTGSGISGANVLTF. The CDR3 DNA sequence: TGCAGCGTGGACCACACTGGCTCAGGCATCTCTGGGGCCAACGTCCTGACTTTC.

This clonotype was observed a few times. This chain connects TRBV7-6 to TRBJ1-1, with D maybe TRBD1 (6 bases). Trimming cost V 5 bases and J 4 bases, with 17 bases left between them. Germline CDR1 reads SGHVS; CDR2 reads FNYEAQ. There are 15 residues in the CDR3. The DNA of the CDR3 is TGTGCCAGCAGCGCAACAGGGCTTGGAGTCACTGAAGCTTTCTTT. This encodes CASSATGLGVTEAFF.

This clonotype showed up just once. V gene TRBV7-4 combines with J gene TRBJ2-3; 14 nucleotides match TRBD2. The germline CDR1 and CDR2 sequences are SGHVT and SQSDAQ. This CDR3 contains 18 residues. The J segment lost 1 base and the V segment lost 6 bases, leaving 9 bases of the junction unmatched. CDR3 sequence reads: CASRGTSGSSIGTDTQYF. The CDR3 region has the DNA TGTGCCAGCAGGGGGACTAGCGGGAGTAGTATAGGCACAGATACGCAGTATTTT.

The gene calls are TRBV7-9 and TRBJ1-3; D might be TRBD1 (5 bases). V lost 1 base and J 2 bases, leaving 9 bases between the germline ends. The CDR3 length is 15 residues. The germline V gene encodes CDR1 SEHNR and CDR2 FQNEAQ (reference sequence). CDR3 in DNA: TGTGCCAGCAGCTTAGGAGGGGAACCTGGAAACACCATATATTTT. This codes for CASSLGGEPGNTIYF.

The CDR3 bases are TGTGCCAGTACCCTCGAAGCGGGAGGGCCTGAGCAGTTCTTC. Translated: CASTLEAGGPEQFF. The V and J genes are TRBV19 and TRBJ2-1; 10 bases align to TRBD2. The ends lost 7 bases at V and 9 bases at J; junction bases unmatched: 9. CDR1 is LNHDA, CDR2 SQIVND, per germline (reference sequence). The CDR3 covers 14 residues.